What follows is one TCR beta chain and its context. V lost 2 bases and J lost 3, with 9 bases in between. The CDR3 runs to 14 residues. Germline-derived CDR1 and CDR2 are SEHNR and FQNEAQ (reference sequence). These data are taken from a study of patients and donors after allogeneic stem cell transplantation. TCRdb passed the RT-PCR reads through MiXCR, listing each CDR3 protein once. The data contain about 960,000 distinct CDR3 sequences, roughly 18% of them singletons. Specimen: blood, either unsorted or a sorted T cell fraction (not recorded which). This clonotype was obtained from a human donor who was either an allogeneic HSCT recipient or a stem cell or donor lymphocyte infusion donor (not recorded which). It is not recorded whose cells these are; they may come from a transplant donor. This sequence joins TRBV7-9 and TRBJ2-3; D is possibly TRBD2 (6 bases). DNA of the CDR3: TGTGCCAGCAGCTTAATGGAGGGAACAGATACGCAGTATTTT. Translation gives CASSLMEGTDTQYF. Full variable domain (outside the CDR3, taken from reference TRBV7-9 and TRBJ2-3): DTGVSQNPRHKITKRGQNVTFRCDPISEHNRLYWYRQTLGQGPEFLTYFQNEAQLEKSRLLSDRFSAERPKGSFSTLEIQRTEQGDSAMYLCASSLMEGTDTQYFGPGTRLTVL.